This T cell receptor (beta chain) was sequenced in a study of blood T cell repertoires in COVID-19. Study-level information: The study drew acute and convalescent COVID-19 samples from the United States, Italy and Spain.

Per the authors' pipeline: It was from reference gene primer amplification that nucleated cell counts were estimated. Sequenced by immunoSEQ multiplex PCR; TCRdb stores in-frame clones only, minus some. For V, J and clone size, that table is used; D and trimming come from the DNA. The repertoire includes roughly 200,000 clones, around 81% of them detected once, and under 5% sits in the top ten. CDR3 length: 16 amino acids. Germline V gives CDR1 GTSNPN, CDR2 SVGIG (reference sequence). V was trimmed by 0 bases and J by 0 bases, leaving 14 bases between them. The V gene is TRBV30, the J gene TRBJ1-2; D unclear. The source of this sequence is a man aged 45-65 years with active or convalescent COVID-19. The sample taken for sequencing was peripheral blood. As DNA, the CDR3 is TGTGCCTGGAGTGTAAGTCAGGTGTTAGCTAACTATGGCTACACCTTC. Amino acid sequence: CAWSVSQVLANYGYTF.